This T cell receptor beta chain was identified during a study of CD8 T cells in Susac syndrome. Germline V gives CDR1 SGHRS, CDR2 YFSETQ. V was clipped by 7 bases and J by 5 bases, with 16 bases between them. The CDR3 loop spans 13 amino acids. A quantity of about 0.5 to 1 ug RNA underwent reverse transcription using random hexamers. Amplification of the TCR beta CDR3 was carried out by immunoSEQ multiplex PCR, which spanned a total of 54 Vbeta and 13 Jbeta segments. TCRdb ran MiXCR on the immunoSEQ multiplex PCR reads and lists one entry per CDR3 protein. The sample includes 200,000 or so distinct CDR3 sequences, nearly 95% of them seen just once.

The sample was CD4+ T cells from PBMCs. The V gene is TRBV5-1, the J gene TRBJ2-7; D is unresolved. The sequence was obtained from a human donor with multiple sclerosis. CDR3 in DNA: TGCGCCAGCTCTGGGCTCGGACGAAACGAGCAGTACTTC. Its translation: CASSGLGRNEQYF.